This section outlines one T cell receptor (beta chain) sequence together with its context. Its antigen remains unidentified. The sample comes from a study of cytomegalovirus exposure and HLA in healthy donors. Study-wide findings and caveats: In a later analysis, common viral pathogens appeared linked to several of the most significant clusters. Earlier analysis looked at TCR beta V segments, and most were productive about 90% or about 30% of the time. The likely explanation for a cluster of highly shared sequence variants was sequencing artifact. An assumption of roughly uniform sequencing depth across donors underlay the presence/absence analyses.

V was pared by 5 bases and J by 0 bases, with 14 bases between. The CDR3 is 15 amino acids. Looked up from germline, CDR1 is LNHDA and CDR2 is SQIVND (reference sequence). The primer mix had 60 Vbeta and 13 Jbeta primers. TCRdb's table, derived via immunoSEQ multiplex PCR, lists solely in-frame clones and lacks some. The table includes roughly 300,000 clones, about nine tenths detected once. The sequence derives from a man aged 35-49 years in good health and CMV-seropositive. The sequenced sample was PBMCs. The chain joins TRBV19 to TRBJ2-7; a weak D match, TRBD2 (6 bases). CDR3 nucleotide sequence: TGTGCCAGTAGTCCCGGGACGGGGGACTCCTACGAGCAGTACTTC. Translation gives CASSPGTGDSYEQYF.